The T cell receptor (beta chain) under discussion was sequenced for a study of blood T cell repertoires in COVID-19. On the study more broadly: Researchers got acute and convalescent COVID-19 samples from the United States, Italy and Spain. PBMCs, B-cell-depleted T cells, or T cells were the source of the cDNA or gDNA that made up the material.

Per germline, CDR1 SGHTA and CDR2 FQGTGA. Trimming stripped 5 bases from V and 4 bases from J, with 12 bases between. This CDR3 comprises 15 residues. Authors' analysis steps: Estimated nucleated cell counts came from reference gene primer amplification. The repertoire was sequenced with immunoSEQ multiplex PCR; TCRdb's copy has only in-frame clones and lacks some. That table gives V, J and clone size, and the DNA gave D and trimming. The data contain approximately 50,000 clones, 65% to 85% of them seen just once; the ten biggest clones take up more than 15%. The sequencing input was peripheral blood. The chain uses TRBV7-3 and TRBJ1-6; no reliable D call. This receptor was obtained from a man between 65 and 85 years old with active COVID-19. In DNA form, the CDR3 reads TGTGCCAGCAGCATTAAACCGGGGTATAATTCACCCCTCCACTTT. Translating gives CASSIKPGYNSPLHF.